Following are 11 T cell receptor beta chains from one sample sequenced in a study of T cell responses to AZD1222 COVID-19 vaccine. Some clones are missing from TCRdb's copy, which holds only in-frame ones; the method was immunoSEQ multiplex PCR. Of approximately 100,000 clones in the sample, 86% were seen once. Specimen: peripheral blood, collected 28 days after the second dose of the MenACWY control vaccine. These receptors all come from an adult who received the MenACWY meningococcal vaccine as a control.

CDR3 sequence reads: CASSLEAGRHNEQFF. CDR3 DNA: TGTGCCAGCAGCTTAGAAGCGGGCCGGCACAATGAGCAGTTCTTC. The rearrangement uses TRBV11-3 and TRBJ2-1; TRBD2 is a possible D gene (6 bases). In germline, CDR1 is SGHNT, CDR2 YENEEA. The V gene lost 0 bases and the J gene lost 5 bases, with 11 bases spanning the gap. The CDR3 has 15 residues.

This chain connects TRBV7-2 to TRBJ1-5, with D possibly being TRBD1 (5 bases). The CDR3 has 16 amino acids. Germline CDR1 and CDR2: SGHTA and FQGNSA. The V end was cut by 5 bases, the J end by 2 bases, with 16 bases between. CDR3 protein: CASSLTPGRGNQPQHF. As DNA, the CDR3 is TGTGCCAGCAGCCTCACCCCAGGGAGGGGCAATCAGCCCCAGCATTTT.

The CDR3: CASSFDRYNQPQHF. The CDR3, as DNA: TGTGCCAGCAGTTTTGACAGGTACAATCAGCCCCAGCATTTT. The chain recombines TRBV28 with TRBJ1-5, with D possibly matching TRBD1 (6 bases). Germline CDR1 reads MDHEN; CDR2 reads SYDVKM. V lost 3 bases and J lost 3, with 9 bases in between. The CDR3 has 14 amino acids.

This chain's CDR3 is CASRSVAGPTGELFF. Here the CDR3 DNA reads TGTGCCAGCAGATCGGTGGCAGGGCCCACCGGGGAGCTGTTTTTT. The chain uses TRBV2 and TRBJ2-2; D may be TRBD1 (5 bases). The CDR3 is 15 residues long. V shed 6 bases and J shed 4 bases, with 15 bases lying between them. Germline assignment: CDR1 SNHLY and CDR2 FYNNEI.

This chain uses TRBV7-9 with TRBJ1-4; TRBD1 matches at 10 bases. With V trimmed by 2 bases and J by 6 bases, 3 bases remained unmatched. The CDR3 is 15 amino acids. Germline V gives CDR1 SEHNR, CDR2 FQNEAQ (reference sequence). The CDR3 is CASSLPTGGDEKLFF. For the CDR3, the DNA is TGTGCCAGCAGCTTACCGACAGGGGGCGATGAAAAACTGTTTTTT.

The chain recombines TRBV14 with TRBJ2-2; no clear D gene. This CDR3 contains 14 residues. Per the germline V gene, CDR1 is SGHDN and CDR2 is FVKESK. The germline V and J ends were trimmed by 1 base and 2 bases, with 5 bases remaining between them. In DNA form, the CDR3 reads TGTGCCAGCAGCCAAGGGTACAACACCGGGGAGCTGTTTTTT. Encoded protein: CASSQGYNTGELFF.

The V gene is TRBV11-2, the J gene TRBJ2-5; possible D gene TRBD2, 7 bases. CDR1 and CDR2 from the germline V gene are SGHAT and FQNNGV. Between the trimmed V and J ends, which lost 5 bases and 5 bases, there was a span of 12 bases. The length of the CDR3 is 13 residues. The CDR3 spells CASSVRGRETQYF. The CDR3 DNA reads TGTGCCAGCAGCGTGCGGGGGCGGGAGACCCAGTACTTC.

CDR3 sequence: CASSSLAGITDTQYF. As DNA, the CDR3 is TGTGCCAGCAGTTCACTAGCGGGGATCACAGATACGCAGTATTTT. The J gene is TRBJ2-3, the V gene TRBV6-2 or TRBV6-3; 10 bases match TRBD2. J gave up 2 bases and V 4 bases, and 3 bases lay outside the gene matches. CDR1 is MNHEY and CDR2 is SVGEGT in the germline V gene. CDR3 size: 15 residues.

This clone appeared once. The V and J genes are TRBV2 and TRBJ1-5; TRBD1 might be the D (5 bases). CDR1 and CDR2 (germline): SNHLY, FYNNEI. There are 14 residues in the CDR3. V lost 4 bases and J lost 6, with 13 bases in between. The DNA of the CDR3 is TGTGCCAGCAGTGGGGCCAGGGCGGGTCAGCCCCAGCATTTT. It translates to CASSGARAGQPQHF.

This sequence joins TRBV4-2 and TRBJ2-1; 8 bases map to TRBD2. Germline V gives CDR1 LGHNA, CDR2 YNFKEQ. CDR3 size: 16 residues. The trim removed 1 base at V and 3 bases at J, leaving 5 bases unmatched. This CDR3 reads CASSQGPRGGYNEQFF. As DNA, the CDR3 is TGTGCCAGCAGCCAAGGCCCCCGGGGGGGCTACAATGAGCAGTTCTTC.

The rearrangement links TRBV4-3 to TRBJ2-1; 14 bases map to TRBD2. After removal of 0 bases from V and 8 bases from J, the junction contained 6 bases not matched to a gene. Germline CDR1 is LGHNA and CDR2 is YSLEER. The CDR3 has 17 amino acids. The CDR3 sequence is CASSQDSTSGGDDEQFF. The DNA of the CDR3 is TGCGCCAGCAGCCAAGACTCGACTAGCGGGGGGGACGATGAGCAGTTCTTC.